The clone carrying this TCR beta chain was recorded a few times. TCRdb recomputed calls from the RT-PCR reads with MiXCR, one row per CDR3 protein. The table shows 650,000 to 800,000 distinct CDR3 sequences, with 11% to 15% occurring only once. CDR1 and CDR2 from the germline V gene are DFQATT and SNEGSKA (reference sequence). V shed 0 bases and J shed 3 bases, with 11 bases lying between them. The CDR3 sequence is 14 residues long. This TCR came from a female donor in good health, serving as a healthy control. The sample comprised memory CD4+ T cells from blood. The chain links TRBV20-1 to TRBJ1-1; tentatively, D is TRBD1 (6 bases). CDR3 coding DNA: TGCAGTGCTAGAGAGATTCAGGGGTACACTGAAGCTTTCTTT. It encodes CSAREIQGYTEAFF.